Detailed here is one TCR beta chain. What it binds is not known. This sample was included in a study of radiotherapy plus CTLA-4 blockade in lung cancer. CDR1 is LNHDA and CDR2 is SQIVND in the germline V gene (reference sequence). This CDR3 spans 15 amino acids. The V and J ends lost 5 bases and 2 bases respectively, with 15 bases between them. Points from the study as a whole: An expansion of tumor-derived TCR clones occurred in blood after radiotherapy plus ipilimumab.

Sequenced by immunoSEQ multiplex PCR; TCRdb stores in-frame clones only, minus some. The table has 60,000 to 65,000 clones, around 77% seen once. The input for sequencing was peripheral blood, taken from a patient treated with radiotherapy plus ipilimumab. This clonotype was obtained from a human donor with non-small cell lung cancer who had a complete response to radiotherapy plus ipilimumab. V is TRBV19 and J is TRBJ2-5, with D perhaps TRBD2 (5 bases). CDR3 in amino acids: CASSETRTRQETQYF. The CDR3 DNA is TGTGCCAGTAGTGAAACTAGAACGAGGCAAGAGACCCAGTACTTC.